What follows are 20 T cell receptor beta chains derived from one specimen sequenced in a study of T-cell memory formation after mild COVID-19. TCRdb called the 5' RACE reads again in MiXCR, with one record for every CDR3 protein. The data show 380,000 or so distinct CDR3 sequences, approximately 15% seen once. Specimen: PBMCs or a T cell subset sorted from them (not recorded which). These receptor sequences come from a man younger than 35 who had mild COVID-19 (a few samples of this study predate the infection). Cell type and time point are not known.

The J gene is TRBJ2-7, the V gene TRBV7-9; either TRBD1 or TRBD2 may supply D (5 bases each). The CDR3 loop spans 15 amino acids. CDR1 and CDR2 from the germline V gene are SEHNR and FQNEAQ (reference sequence). V lost 4 bases to trimming and J lost 0 bases, with 13 bases between them. CDR3 nucleotide sequence: TGTGCCAGCAGCTCGAGGGGTCTATTCTCCTACGAGCAGTACTTC. Residues: CASSSRGLFSYEQYF.

The rearrangement links TRBV5-1 to TRBJ2-2; D may be TRBD2 (5 bases). Germline V gene data show CDR1 as SGHRS and CDR2 as YFSETQ. This CDR3 comprises 15 residues. The V and J ends lost 4 bases and 7 bases respectively, with 17 bases between them. CDR3 in amino acids: CASSPDYFRSGELFF. The CDR3 bases are TGCGCCAGCAGCCCAGACTATTTTCGCAGCGGGGAGCTGTTTTTT.

The CDR3 coding sequence is TGCAGCGTTGTCAGCGGGCTGGGCTACACCTTC. Its translation: CSVVSGLGYTF. The chain links TRBV29-1 to TRBJ1-2; D is undetermined. The CDR3 covers 11 residues. Germline values: CDR1 SQVTM, CDR2 ANQGSEA. V gave up 4 bases and J gave up 8 bases, with 11 bases separating them.

J is TRBJ2-3 and V is TRBV9; TRBD2 aligns across 13 bases. This CDR3 contains 16 residues. Germline V gene sequence: CDR1 SGDLS, CDR2 YYNGEE. V was clipped by 4 bases and J by 2 bases; unmatched bases: 4. This CDR3 reads CASSLGLAGHTDTQYF. Here the CDR3 DNA reads TGTGCCAGCAGCTTGGGACTAGCGGGGCACACAGATACGCAGTATTTT. The whole variable domain, remainder taken from reference TRBV9 and TRBJ2-3, is DSGVTQTPKHLITATGQRVTLRCSPRSGDLSVYWYQQSLDQGLQFLIQYYNGEERAKGNILERFSAQQFPDLHSELNLSSLELGDSALYFCASSLGLAGHTDTQYFGPGTRLTVL.

This clonotype has just a few counts. The V call is TRBV28, the J call TRBJ2-1; TRBD1 matches at 9 bases. J lost 6 bases, V lost 5 bases, and 8 bases had no gene match. The CDR3 is 15 amino acids. CDR1 is MDHEN, CDR2 SYDVKM, per germline. This chain's CDR3 is CASSMNRGRANEQFF. Written as DNA, the CDR3 is TGTGCCAGCAGTATGAACAGGGGGCGGGCCAATGAGCAGTTCTTC. The full variable domain, rest sourced from reference TRBV28 and TRBJ2-1, is DVKVTQSSRYLVKRTGEKVFLECVQDMDHENMFWYRQDPGLGLRLIYFSYDVKMKEKGDIPEGYSVSREKKERFSLILESASTNQTSMYLCASSMNRGRANEQFFGPGTRLTVL.

This clonotype was found many times. V usage is TRBV5-1 and J usage is TRBJ2-1; 9 positions agree with TRBD1. This CDR3 is built from 15 residues. Germline-derived CDR1 and CDR2 are SGHRS and YFSETQ. V lost 0 bases, J lost 4 bases, and 2 bases stayed unmatched. The DNA for the CDR3 is TGCGCCAGCAGCTTGGGGGACAGGGCTTACAATGAGCAGTTCTTC. It is translated as CASSLGDRAYNEQFF.

The chain joins TRBV29-1 to TRBJ2-3; no definite D call. The CDR3 spans 12 residues. CDR1 is SQVTM and CDR2 is ANQGSEA in the germline V gene. V gave up 7 bases and J gave up 0 bases, with 8 bases separating them. This CDR3 is CSATTSTDTQYF. DNA for the CDR3: TGCAGCGCCACGACTAGCACAGATACGCAGTATTTT.

The chain joins TRBV10-3 to TRBJ2-2; D is tentatively TRBD1 or TRBD2 (5 bases each). The CDR3 consists of 13 residues. Germline lookup yields CDR1 ENHRY and CDR2 SYGVKD. V was cut by 4 bases and J by 6 bases, with 9 bases left in between. The CDR3 reads CAISVGTSGELFF. The DNA for the CDR3 is TGTGCCATCAGTGTCGGGACGTCCGGGGAGCTGTTTTTT.

The chain is built from TRBV6-5 and TRBJ1-5; D gene unclear. V was cut by 2 bases and J by 2 bases, with 4 bases left in between. From germline, CDR1 is MNHEY and CDR2 SVGAGI. The CDR3 spans 13 residues. The CDR3 is CASSYGGNQPQHF. CDR3 DNA: TGTGCCAGCAGTTACGGTGGCAATCAGCCCCAGCATTTT.

V is TRBV24-1 and J is TRBJ2-1; TRBD2 aligns across 8 bases. Per the germline V gene, CDR1 is KGHDR and CDR2 is SFDVKD. Germline trimming cut 4 bases from V and 9 bases from J; bases unmatched to any gene: 16. The CDR3 totals 17 residues. The DNA for the CDR3 is TGTGCCACCAGTGAAACGGGGGGGCCTAGGCCCATTATTGAGCAGTTCTTC. Translating it yields CATSETGGPRPIIEQFF.

V is TRBV29-1 and J is TRBJ1-5; D not certain. The length of the CDR3 is 13 residues. Germline CDR1 and CDR2: SQVTM and ANQGSEA. V was trimmed by 2 bases and J by 5 bases, leaving 10 bases between them. The CDR3 DNA sequence: TGCAGCGTTGAATTGGGTGAGCATCAGCCCCAGCATTTT. It translates to CSVELGEHQPQHF.

This clonotype has ten or more counts. This chain joins TRBV7-8 and TRBJ2-7; D unclear. V lost 3 bases and J lost 5, with 5 bases in between. Germline V gene lookup returns CDR1 SGHVS and CDR2 FQNEAQ. There are 11 residues in the CDR3. The CDR3 loop is CASSLWDEQYF. In DNA form, the CDR3 reads TGTGCCAGCAGCTTGTGGGACGAGCAGTACTTC.

The table lists this clonotype with many counts. The chain employs TRBV11-2 and TRBJ2-7; D might be TRBD2 (5 bases). Germline V CDR1 and CDR2: SGHAT, FQNNGV. Trimming took 0 bases from V and 3 from J, leaving 15 bases between them. The CDR3 totals 16 residues. The CDR3 reads CASSLDRAGLNYEQYF. CDR3 sequence (DNA): TGTGCCAGCAGCTTAGATCGGGCAGGACTTAACTACGAGCAGTACTTC.

Only a few counts were recorded for this clonotype. The CDR3 sequence: CASSLQDRGLFSGANVLTF. CDR3 DNA: TGCGCCAGCAGCCTACAAGACAGGGGCCTTTTCTCTGGGGCCAACGTCCTGACTTTC. This sequence joins TRBV4-3 and TRBJ2-6, with 8 bases fitting TRBD1. Germline V gene lookup returns CDR1 LGHNA and CDR2 YSLEER. Trimming took 4 bases from V and 0 from J; bases not matched to a gene: 11. The CDR3 sequence is 19 residues long.

V gene TRBV2 combines with J gene TRBJ2-7, with 14 bases aligning to TRBD2. Germline assignment: CDR1 SNHLY and CDR2 FYNNEI. CDR3 length equals 16 residues. V was clipped by 7 bases and J by 0 bases; unmatched bases: 5. The CDR3 DNA reads TGTGCCAGCACCGGACTAGCGGGGGGCCTCTCCTACGAGCAGTACGTC. Translating it yields CASTGLAGGLSYEQYV.

This clonotype was counted a few times. The V call is TRBV15, the J call TRBJ1-6; tentative D call: TRBD1 (6 bases). The germline V gene has CDR1 LNHNV and CDR2 YYDKDF (reference sequence). Deletions cut 8 bases from V and 2 bases from J, with 13 bases between. The CDR3 contains 15 residues. The CDR3 sequence: CATRGGLPYNSPLHF. CDR3 DNA: TGTGCCACCCGTGGGGGGCTTCCCTATAATTCACCCCTCCACTTT.

This clonotype has more than one count but fewer than ten. The chain combines TRBV5-6 with TRBJ2-1; TRBD1 or TRBD2 may be the D gene (6 bases each). The CDR3 length is 13 residues. Trimming shortened V by 1 base and J by 7 bases, and 9 bases separated the two germline ends. Germline V gene sequence: CDR1 SGHDT, CDR2 YYEEEE. The CDR3 DNA reads TGTGCCAGCAGCTTGACAGGGAGGAATGAGCAGTTCTTC. It translates to CASSLTGRNEQFF.

With respect to this clonotype: One end of the junction varies from germline; a read error may be responsible. The chain combines TRBV7-8 with TRBJ1-6; D gene ambiguous. Germline loops: CDR1 SGHVS, CDR2 FQNEAQ. CDR3 length: 14 residues. The CDR3 is CDSSFYMGNSPLHF. The CDR3 DNA sequence: TGTGACAGCAGCTTTTACATGGGAAATTCACCCCTCCACTTT.

There are many counts of this clonotype. The genes are TRBV7-6 and TRBJ1-1, with unresolved D. The CDR3 runs to 14 residues. Germline CDR1 SGHVS, CDR2 FNYEAQ. Trimming pared 2 bases from V and 7 bases from J, leaving 14 bases between. CDR3 in amino acids: CASSLQSAGGEAFF. CDR3 bases: TGTGCCAGCAGCTTACAGTCCGCCGGAGGTGAAGCTTTCTTT.

This clonotype was seen only a few times. This chain connects TRBV20-1 to TRBJ1-1; D unclear. Per germline, CDR1 DFQATT and CDR2 SNEGSKA (reference sequence). V lost 0 bases and J lost 1, with 9 bases in between. This CDR3 spans 14 amino acids. The CDR3 reads CSARDFGKNTEAFF. The CDR3 bases are TGCAGTGCTAGAGATTTCGGGAAGAACACTGAAGCTTTCTTT.